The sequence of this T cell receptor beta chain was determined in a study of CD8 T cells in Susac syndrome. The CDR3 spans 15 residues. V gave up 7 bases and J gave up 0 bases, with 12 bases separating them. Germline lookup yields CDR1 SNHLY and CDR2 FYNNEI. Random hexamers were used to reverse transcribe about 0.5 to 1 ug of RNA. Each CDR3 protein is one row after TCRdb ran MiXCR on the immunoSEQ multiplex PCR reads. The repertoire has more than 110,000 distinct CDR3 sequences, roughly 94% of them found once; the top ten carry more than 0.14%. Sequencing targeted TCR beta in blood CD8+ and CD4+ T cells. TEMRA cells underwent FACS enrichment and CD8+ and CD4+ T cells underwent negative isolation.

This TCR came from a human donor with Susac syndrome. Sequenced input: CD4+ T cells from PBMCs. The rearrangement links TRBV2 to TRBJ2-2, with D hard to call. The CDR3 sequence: CASKSAGSNTGELFF. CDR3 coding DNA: TGTGCCAGCAAGTCGGCTGGATCGAACACCGGGGAGCTGTTTTTT.